The clone carrying this TCR beta chain was found many times. Its specificity is not known. This entry belongs to a study of T cell responses to AZD1222 COVID-19 vaccine. Study-level findings and limits: Only after the peak T cell response were repertoires sampled. CD4 TCRs linked to vaccination spanned spike, dominating at 160-218 and 743-854.

The V end lost 7 bases, the J end lost 7 bases, and 10 bases lay between the germline ends. CDR1 SQVTM and CDR2 ANQGSEA come from the germline V gene. The CDR3 is 10 residues long. The data were produced by immunoSEQ multiplex PCR, yet TCRdb's version contains in-frame clones alone and is incomplete. The sample records around 120,000 clones, around 92% being singletons. The TCR was taken from an adult in good health. The J gene is TRBJ1-1, the V gene TRBV29-1; TRBD1 might be the D (5 bases). The sample was peripheral blood, taken on day 0 of AZD1222 vaccination. CDR3 DNA: TGCAGCGACGGGGACGGTGAAGCTTTCTTT. Amino acids: CSDGDGEAFF.